Shown below are 24 T cell receptor beta chains from a single sample sequenced in a study of blood T cell repertoires in COVID-19. Using immunoSEQ multiplex PCR, the repertoire was profiled, and TCRdb retains in-frame clones only, with some absent. Of 170,000 or so clones in the sample, approximately 88% were seen once. The sample taken for sequencing was peripheral blood. The receptors originated from a woman in her thirties or forties with COVID-19, enrolled during active disease.

This chain links TRBV3-1 (or the pseudogene TRBV3-2) with TRBJ2-5; 9 bases map to TRBD1. This CDR3 region has 14 residues. Per germline, CDR1 LGHDT and CDR2 YNNKEL (reference sequence). V gave up 2 bases and J gave up 7 bases; unmatched junction bases: 5. CDR3 amino acids: CASSQPGQGRTQYF. The DNA of the CDR3 is TGTGCCAGCAGCCAACCCGGACAGGGGCGGACCCAGTACTTC.

V gene TRBV28 combines with J gene TRBJ1-5; D is possibly TRBD1 (6 bases). There are 13 residues in the CDR3. V was clipped by 4 bases and J by 6 bases, with 10 bases between them. Looked up from germline, CDR1 is MDHEN and CDR2 is SYDVKM. Here the CDR3 DNA reads TGTGCCAGCAGTTGGACAGTGAGTCAGCCCCAGCATTTT. Its protein product is CASSWTVSQPQHF. The variable domain in full, completed from reference TRBV28 and TRBJ1-5, reads DVKVTQSSRYLVKRTGEKVFLECVQDMDHENMFWYRQDPGLGLRLIYFSYDVKMKEKGDIPEGYSVSREKKERFSLILESASTNQTSMYLCASSWTVSQPQHFGDGTRLSIL.

The V and J genes are TRBV15 and TRBJ2-7, with a possible D match to TRBD1 (5 bases). The CDR3 covers 12 residues. Germline V lookup: CDR1 LNHNV, CDR2 YYDKDF (reference sequence). V was clipped by 8 bases and J by 6 bases, with 14 bases between them. The CDR3 loop is CATGAGIGEQYF. The CDR3 DNA follows: TGTGCCACCGGGGCAGGGATCGGCGAGCAGTACTTC.

The V call is TRBV7-9, the J call TRBJ2-3, with 7 positions matching TRBD1. CDR3 length equals 16 residues. The trim removed 0 bases at V and 3 bases at J, leaving 6 bases unmatched. Looked up from germline, CDR1 is SEHNR and CDR2 is FQNEAQ (reference sequence). In DNA form, the CDR3 reads TGTGCCAGCAGCTTAGCGCCGACAGGGATAACAGATACGCAGTATTTT. It translates to CASSLAPTGITDTQYF. Full variable domain (remainder filled in from reference TRBV7-9 and TRBJ2-3): DTGVSQNPRHKITKRGQNVTFRCDPISEHNRLYWYRQTLGQGPEFLTYFQNEAQLEKSRLLSDRFSAERPKGSFSTLEIQRTEQGDSAMYLCASSLAPTGITDTQYFGPGTRLTVL.

The chain employs TRBV18 and TRBJ2-3, with D tentatively TRBD1 (6 bases). The V gene lost 5 bases and the J gene lost 2 bases, with 14 bases spanning the gap. Germline values: CDR1 KGHSH, CDR2 LQKENI. The CDR3 is 15 residues long. The DNA for the CDR3 is TGTGCCAGCTCAAGGGGGAAAGGATCCACAGATACGCAGTATTTT. Encoded protein: CASSRGKGSTDTQYF.

V gene TRBV4-1 combines with J gene TRBJ1-4, with D maybe TRBD1 (6 bases). The V gene's germline CDR1 is MGHRA and CDR2 YSYEKL. The CDR3 has 15 residues. Trimming removed 1 base at V and 8 bases at J, with 14 bases between. The CDR3 nucleotides are TGCGCCAGCAGCCAAGCTAGGGGGAATAGGGAAAAACTGTTTTTT. As protein: CASSQARGNREKLFF.

The chain recombines TRBV28 with TRBJ1-2; tentatively, D is TRBD1 (5 bases). The V end was cut by 6 bases, the J end by 7 bases, with 12 bases between. Germline-derived CDR1 and CDR2 are MDHEN and SYDVKM. The length of the CDR3 is 12 residues. The CDR3 region is CASRSGGSGYTF. For the CDR3, the DNA is TGTGCCAGCAGGTCCGGGGGAAGTGGCTACACCTTC.

This rearrangement joins TRBV15 to TRBJ1-1, with 7 bases matching TRBD1. The CDR3 is 14 amino acids. The trim removed 1 base at V and 4 bases at J, leaving 3 bases unmatched. In germline, CDR1 is LNHNV, CDR2 YYDKDF (reference sequence). The CDR3 DNA reads as TGTGCCACCAGCAGAGTAGGGGGCGGCACTGAAGCTTTCTTT. Translation: CATSRVGGGTEAFF.

This chain links TRBV24-1 with TRBJ2-1; D is ambiguous. Trimming cost V 5 bases and J 9 bases, with 13 bases left between them. This CDR3 contains 13 residues. Germline CDR1 is KGHDR and CDR2 is SFDVKD. CDR3: CATSAPARVEQFF. CDR3 sequence (DNA): TGTGCCACCAGTGCTCCAGCTCGGGTTGAGCAGTTCTTC.

V and J are TRBV18 and TRBJ2-5; D unresolved. Trimming cost V 3 bases and J 4 bases, with 6 bases left between them. Germline V gene lookup returns CDR1 KGHSH and CDR2 LQKENI. The CDR3 covers 12 residues. CDR3 DNA sequence: TGTGCCAGCTCACCGACTTTAGAGACCCAGTACTTC. Translated: CASSPTLETQYF.

The CDR3 coding sequence is TGTGCCAGCAGTTCCACAGGGCCTCAAGAGACCCAGTACTTC. Translated: CASSSTGPQETQYF. The J gene is TRBJ2-5, the V gene TRBV6-5; D might be TRBD1 (6 bases). CDR3 size: 14 residues. Looked up from germline, CDR1 is MNHEY and CDR2 is SVGAGI. V lost 4 bases, J lost 2 bases, and 11 bases lay in between.

This chain connects TRBV18 to TRBJ1-5, with 8 bases that match TRBD1. With 6 bases clipped from V and 5 bases from J, the junction kept 6 bases outside the gene matches. Germline V gene data show CDR1 as KGHSH and CDR2 as LQKENI. The CDR3 runs 14 residues. CDR3: CASSGQGADQPQHF. CDR3 DNA: TGTGCCAGCTCCGGGCAGGGGGCAGATCAGCCCCAGCATTTT.

V gene TRBV5-1 combines with J gene TRBJ1-3; D not certain. V was pared by 2 bases and J by 8 bases, with 8 bases between. The CDR3 loop spans 12 amino acids. Germline CDR1 SGHRS, CDR2 YFSETQ. CDR3 sequence reads: CASSLEGHTIYF. CDR3 nucleotide sequence: TGCGCCAGCAGCTTAGAGGGCCACACCATATATTTT.

The V gene is TRBV21-1, the J gene TRBJ1-6; the listed D gene, TRBD1, was not tested against the DNA. TRBV21-1 is a listed pseudogene. The CDR3 has 15 residues. CDR3 loop: CASSALDRENSPLHF. The CDR3 coding sequence is TGTGCCAGCAGCGCGTTGGACAGAGAGAATTCACCCCTCCACTTT.

This chain joins TRBV19 and TRBJ1-4, with 10 bases identical to TRBD1. The CDR3 consists of 16 residues. Germline CDR1 reads LNHDA; CDR2 reads SQIVND (reference sequence). V lost 6 bases, J lost 10 bases, and 14 bases stayed unmatched. In nucleotides, the CDR3 is TGTGCCAGTAGGACAGGGGGCGCCTCCCGTGCCGGAAAACTGTTTTTT. Amino acids: CASRTGGASRAGKLFF.

About this clone itself: A much larger clone differs from this one at a single base, so this may be a read error. The J gene is TRBJ1-4, the V gene TRBV7-9; 8 bases map to TRBD1. Germline V gene data show CDR1 as SEHNR and CDR2 as FQNEAQ (reference sequence). The CDR3 has 13 residues. With 5 bases clipped from V and 11 bases from J, the junction kept 7 bases outside the gene matches. Here the CDR3 DNA reads TGTGCCAGCAGCCGCGAACAGGGGGTGAAACTGTTTTTT. This gives the protein CASSREQGVKLFF.

J is TRBJ2-7 and V is TRBV18, with 11 bases fitting TRBD2. In germline, CDR1 is KGHSH, CDR2 LQKENI. J lost 12 bases, V lost 1 base, and 32 bases had no gene match. CDR3 size: 22 residues. The CDR3 protein is CASSPLLGLAVLVGVSQRTAYF. The CDR3 nucleotides read TGTGCCAGCTCACCACTCTTGGGACTAGCGGTACTGGTTGGGGTCTCTCAAAGAACCGCGTACTTC.

This clone was recorded once. The genes are TRBV3-1 (or the pseudogene TRBV3-2) and TRBJ2-7; possibly TRBD1 for D (5 bases). The germline gives CDR1 LGHDT, CDR2 YNNKEL (reference sequence). The CDR3 is 18 residues long. Trimming cost V 1 base and J 2 bases, with 21 bases left between them. CDR3: CASSQGPAGSGSPYEQYF. DNA of the CDR3: TGTGCCAGCAGCCAAGGCCCAGCAGGGTCTGGTTCTCCCTACGAGCAGTACTTC.

The genes are TRBV27 and TRBJ1-1; D is possibly TRBD1 (5 bases). The CDR3 is 14 amino acids. The germline V gene encodes CDR1 MNHEY and CDR2 SMNVEV (reference sequence). V dropped 3 bases and J dropped 1 base, with 9 bases sitting between them. The CDR3 sequence: CASSFGGANTEAFF. The DNA for the CDR3 is TGTGCCAGCAGTTTCGGCGGGGCGAACACTGAAGCTTTCTTT.

The CDR3 bases are TGCGCCAGCACCGAACCGGGACAGGGGACCTACGAGCAGTACTTC. It is translated as CASTEPGQGTYEQYF. The chain uses TRBV10-2 and TRBJ2-7, with 10 bases aligning to TRBD1. The CDR3 contains 15 residues. The ends lost 7 bases at V and 2 bases at J; junction bases unmatched: 8. Germline V lookup: CDR1 WSHSY, CDR2 SAAADI.

This clone occurred once. The chain recombines TRBV27 with TRBJ1-4; 8 bases fit TRBD1. The CDR3 contains 15 residues. The germline V gene encodes CDR1 MNHEY and CDR2 SMNVEV (reference sequence). J was trimmed by 4 bases and V by 2 bases; bases with no gene match: 3. CDR3 nucleotides: TGTGCCAGCAGTTTAACAGGGGGACTTAATGAAAAACTGTTTTTT. Its protein product is CASSLTGGLNEKLFF.

The CDR3 nucleotides read TGCGCCAGCAGCTCTAGTGCCTCCGCCCTTTCGGATACGCAGTATTTT. Translating it yields CASSSSASALSDTQYF. The chain combines TRBV5-1 with TRBJ2-3; unclear D gene. The CDR3 is 16 amino acids. V was pared by 3 bases and J by 6 bases, with 20 bases between. Germline values: CDR1 SGHRS, CDR2 YFSETQ.

This chain uses TRBV2 with TRBJ1-2; D is unclear. Looked up from germline, CDR1 is SNHLY and CDR2 is FYNNEI. The V gene lost 4 bases and the J gene lost 4 bases, with 13 bases spanning the gap. This CDR3 spans 14 amino acids. For the CDR3, the DNA is TGTGCCAGCAGTGGGTTGCAGGCGAGCTATGGCTACACCTTC. This translates into CASSGLQASYGYTF.

The V gene is TRBV12-3 or TRBV12-4, the J gene TRBJ1-1; 8 positions agree with TRBD1. Trimming at V came to 3 bases and at J to 7 bases, leaving 4 bases not matched to a gene. This CDR3 is 13 amino acids long. CDR3 sequence (DNA): TGTGCCAGCAGTTTTGGCAGGGGGCATGAAGCTTTCTTT. Translated, it gives CASSFGRGHEAFF.